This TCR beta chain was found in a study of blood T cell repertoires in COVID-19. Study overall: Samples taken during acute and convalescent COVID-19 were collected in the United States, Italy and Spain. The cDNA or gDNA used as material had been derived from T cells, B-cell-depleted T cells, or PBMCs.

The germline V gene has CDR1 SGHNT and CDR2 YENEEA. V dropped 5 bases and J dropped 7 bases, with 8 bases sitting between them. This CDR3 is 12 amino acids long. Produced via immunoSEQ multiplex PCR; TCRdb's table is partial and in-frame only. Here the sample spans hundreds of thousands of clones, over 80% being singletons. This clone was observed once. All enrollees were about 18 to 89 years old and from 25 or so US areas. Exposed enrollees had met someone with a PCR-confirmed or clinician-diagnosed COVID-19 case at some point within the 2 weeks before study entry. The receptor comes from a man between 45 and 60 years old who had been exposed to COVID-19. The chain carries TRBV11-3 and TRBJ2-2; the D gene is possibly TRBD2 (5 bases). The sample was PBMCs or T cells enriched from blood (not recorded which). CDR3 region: CASSRRDGELFF. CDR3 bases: TGTGCCAGCAGCCGCCGGGACGGGGAGCTGTTTTTT.